What follows are 21 T cell receptor beta chains derived from one specimen sequenced in a study of T cells in localized non-small cell lung cancer. Some clones are missing from TCRdb's copy, which holds only in-frame ones; the method was immunoSEQ multiplex PCR. Of some 71,000 clones detected, approximately 84% appear once; the ten largest clones hold roughly 14%. The sample was peripheral blood, taken before any cancer treatment. The receptors were gathered from a female donor at least 60 years old with stage I lung adenocarcinoma.

This clone was recorded once. V usage is TRBV5-1 and J usage is TRBJ1-1; possible D gene TRBD1, 6 bases. The CDR3 extends over 13 amino acids. Deletions cut 7 bases from V and 4 bases from J, with 14 bases between. CDR1 is SGHRS, CDR2 YFSETQ, per germline. In DNA form, the CDR3 reads TGCGCCAGCGGTCCACAGGGTGGCACTGAAGCTTTCTTT. Protein: CASGPQGGTEAFF.

The CDR3 loop reads CASSLDSSNQPQHF. Here the CDR3 DNA reads TGTGCCAGCAGCCTGGACAGCAGCAATCAGCCCCAGCATTTT. V usage is TRBV9 and J usage is TRBJ1-5, with D possibly TRBD1 on 6 matching bases. Between the trimmed V and J ends, which lost 4 bases and 1 base, there was a span of 9 bases. Germline V CDR1 and CDR2: SGDLS, YYNGEE. This CDR3 comprises 14 residues.

The chain has TRBV19 and TRBJ2-1; D is possibly TRBD2 (5 bases). Germline values: CDR1 LNHDA, CDR2 SQIVND (reference sequence). CDR3 length equals 15 residues. The V and J ends lost 7 bases and 4 bases respectively, with 17 bases between them. CDR3 in amino acids: CASTEGGLGYNEQFF. The CDR3 bases are TGTGCCAGTACCGAGGGTGGGTTAGGGTACAATGAGCAGTTCTTC. The complete variable domain, with remaining parts taken from reference TRBV19 and TRBJ2-1, reads DGGITQSPKYLFRKEGQNVTLSCEQNLNHDAMYWYRQDPGQGLRLIYYSQIVNDFQKGDIAEGYSVSREKKESFPLTVTSAQKNPTAFYLCASTEGGLGYNEQFFGPGTRLTVL.

The rearrangement joins TRBV6-5 to TRBJ2-2; D is unclear. Germline CDR1 and CDR2: MNHEY and SVGAGI. Between the trimmed V and J ends, which lost 5 bases and 7 bases, there was a span of 5 bases. The CDR3 loop spans 11 amino acids. CDR3 loop: CASSRIGELFF. The CDR3 region has the DNA TGTGCCAGCAGTCGGATCGGGGAGCTGTTTTTT.

The sample holds a few counts of this clone. CDR3 protein: CASSGLAGGPDTQYF. The CDR3 region has the DNA TGTGCCAGCAGTGGACTAGCGGGGGGGCCAGATACGCAGTATTTT. V and J are TRBV6-1 and TRBJ2-3; 14 nucleotides line up with TRBD2. The CDR3 spans 15 residues. Germline CDR1 MNHNS, CDR2 SASEGT. The V and J ends lost 4 bases and 4 bases, in that order; junction bases with no gene match: 1.

V is TRBV10-3 and J is TRBJ1-1; 7 bases line up with TRBD1. This CDR3 has 14 residues. CDR1 and CDR2 (germline): ENHRY, SYGVKD. J lost 1 base, V lost 9 bases, and 8 bases had no gene match. DNA for the CDR3: TGTGCCATAAGGAGGGGGCAAACGAACACTGAAGCTTTCTTT. This translates into CAIRRGQTNTEAFF.

The chain employs TRBV4-1 and TRBJ2-3; no clear D. V dropped 0 bases and J dropped 0 bases, with 10 bases sitting between them. The CDR3 totals 16 residues. CDR1 and CDR2 (germline): MGHRA, YSYEKL. In DNA form, the CDR3 reads TGCGCCAGCAGCCAAGATCGGGCGGCTAGCACAGATACGCAGTATTTT. The encoded protein is CASSQDRAASTDTQYF.

The CDR3 is CASSEARGRYSNQPQHF. CDR3 DNA sequence: TGTGCCAGCAGTGAAGCGAGGGGGCGTTATAGCAATCAGCCCCAGCATTTT. This rearrangement joins TRBV6-1 to TRBJ1-5; 7 bases align to TRBD1. Trimming cost V 0 bases and J 0 bases; bases outside gene matches: 5. The CDR3 sequence is 17 residues long. Germline CDR1 reads MNHNS; CDR2 reads SASEGT.

The rearrangement links TRBV6-1 to TRBJ1-5; D is unclear. From germline, CDR1 is MNHNS and CDR2 SASEGT. The CDR3 runs 15 residues. V was clipped by 3 bases and J by 1 base, with 10 bases between them. The CDR3 here is CASSEGSISNQPQHF. In nucleotides, the CDR3 is TGTGCCAGCAGTGAGGGATCTATCAGCAATCAGCCCCAGCATTTT.

V and J are TRBV4-1 and TRBJ2-2, with 7 bases matching TRBD2. The CDR3 is 16 residues long. CDR1 and CDR2 (germline): MGHRA, YSYEKL. The V gene end was trimmed by 2 bases and the J gene end by 4 bases; junction bases not matched to a gene: 7. CDR3 region: CASSQRGTILTGELFF. The CDR3 DNA sequence: TGCGCCAGCAGCCAAAGAGGGACTATCCTCACCGGGGAGCTGTTTTTT.

The chain joins TRBV11-3 to TRBJ2-3; TRBD2 matches at 9 bases. With V trimmed by 7 bases and J by 0 bases, 8 bases remained unmatched. Germline CDR1 is SGHNT and CDR2 is YENEEA. The CDR3 loop spans 16 amino acids. The chain's CDR3 is CASTPTSGYSTDTQYF. The CDR3 DNA reads as TGTGCCAGCACCCCAACTAGCGGGTATAGCACAGATACGCAGTATTTT.

V gene TRBV7-3 combines with J gene TRBJ2-1, with 12 bases that match TRBD2. This CDR3 comprises 16 residues. The V gene end was trimmed by 1 base and the J gene end by 8 bases; junction bases not matched to a gene: 6. Per the germline V gene, CDR1 is SGHTA and CDR2 is FQGTGA. CDR3 region: CASSLNKRLAGDEQFF. The CDR3 region has the DNA TGTGCCAGCAGCTTAAACAAGCGACTAGCGGGAGATGAGCAGTTCTTC.

This clone appeared a single time. The V call is TRBV5-5, the J call TRBJ2-2, with TRBD1 as a possible D gene (5 bases). The CDR3 has 15 amino acids. Trimming cost V 1 base and J 1 base, with 8 bases left between them. Germline loops: CDR1 SGHKS, CDR2 YYEKEE (reference sequence). The CDR3 protein is CASSLWQGNTGELFF. The CDR3 nucleotides read TGTGCCAGCAGCTTGTGGCAGGGGAACACCGGGGAGCTGTTTTTT.

This rearrangement joins TRBV19 to TRBJ2-2; D ambiguous. V was shortened by 2 bases and J by 0 bases, with 7 bases between the two germline ends. In germline, CDR1 is LNHDA, CDR2 SQIVND (reference sequence). The CDR3 has 15 amino acids. The CDR3 sequence: CASSIYPSNTGELFF. CDR3 nucleotide sequence: TGTGCCAGTAGTATATACCCTTCGAACACCGGGGAGCTGTTTTTT.

The chain employs TRBV4-1 and TRBJ2-1; D is unresolved. Germline V gene data show CDR1 as MGHRA and CDR2 as YSYEKL. This CDR3 spans 16 amino acids. Trimming took 0 bases from V and 1 from J, leaving 10 bases between them. This CDR3 is CASSQEGAQSYNEQFF. As DNA, the CDR3 is TGCGCCAGCAGCCAAGAAGGAGCTCAGTCCTACAATGAGCAGTTCTTC.

CDR3 DNA: TGTGCCAGCAGCCAGGCGACCCACTTCCCCTACAATGAGCAGTTCTTC. Encoded protein: CASSQATHFPYNEQFF. The gene calls are TRBV7-2 and TRBJ2-1; D ambiguous. V shed 5 bases and J shed 2 bases, with 16 bases lying between them. The germline CDR1 and CDR2 sequences are SGHTA and FQGNSA. The CDR3 spans 16 residues.

V is TRBV28 and J is TRBJ2-6; 7 nucleotides align to TRBD1. The CDR3 sequence is 15 residues long. The J segment lost 5 bases and the V segment lost 6 bases, leaving 7 bases of the junction unmatched. Germline V gives CDR1 MDHEN, CDR2 SYDVKM. For the CDR3, the DNA is TGTGCCAGCAGCTCCGGACAGGCAAGGGCCAACGTCCTGACTTTC. Protein: CASSSGQARANVLTF.

In the case of this clone: Germline is not matched at one junction end, which may reflect a read error. V usage is TRBV7-7 and J usage is TRBJ1-4; 8 nucleotides match TRBD1. Germline V gene lookup returns CDR1 SSHAT and CDR2 FNYEAQ (reference sequence). The CDR3 consists of 14 residues. CDR3 bases: TGTGCTAGCAGCCCGACAGGGGTAAACGAAAAACTGTTTTTT. It specifies CASSPTGVNEKLFF.

CDR3: CASSEGFNQPQHF. The CDR3 nucleotides are TGTGCCAGCAGTGAGGGCTTCAATCAGCCCCAGCATTTT. V is TRBV6-6 and J is TRBJ1-5; D is ambiguous. Between the trimmed V and J ends, which lost 5 bases and 3 bases, there was a span of 8 bases. Germline V gene lookup returns CDR1 MNHNY and CDR2 SVGAGI (reference sequence). The CDR3 spans 13 residues.

This clone was counted between two and nine times. This rearrangement joins TRBV7-9 to TRBJ1-5; D is perhaps TRBD1 (6 bases). Germline CDR1 SEHNR, CDR2 FQNEAQ (reference sequence). The CDR3 is 14 amino acids. The V and J ends lost 4 bases and 6 bases respectively, with 13 bases between them. The CDR3 bases are TGTGCCAGCAGCTCGACAGGAGGTGTTCAGCCCCAGCATTTT. Translation gives CASSSTGGVQPQHF.

The chain links TRBV27 to TRBJ2-1; D may match TRBD1 or TRBD2 (6 bases each). CDR3 length: 14 residues. The V gene lost 1 base and the J gene lost 8 bases, with 12 bases spanning the gap. CDR1 MNHEY and CDR2 SMNVEV come from the germline V gene (reference sequence). The CDR3 DNA reads as TGTGCCAGCAGTTTATTAGGGGGACTCGATGAGCAGTTCTTC. As protein: CASSLLGGLDEQFF.